One and the same sample provided the 15 T cell receptor beta chains below, sequenced in a study of Ad26.COV2.S vaccination and SARS-CoV-2 variants. Repertoires were generated with immunoSEQ multiplex PCR, while TCRdb's copy carries only in-frame clones and drops some. This table has 430,000 or so clones, 75% to 90% appearing once. Treatment in this sample: over 15 received Ad26.COV2.S at low or high dose, single or two shots; about five received placebo; per-sample allocation not given. Sampling was performed 63 days after the first vaccine or placebo injection. Sample: peripheral blood, taken in a trial of Ad26.COV2.S vaccine versus placebo. Receptors were obtained from a person between 18 and 60 years old who received the Ad26.COV2.S COVID-19 vaccine or a placebo.

The V call is TRBV28, the J call TRBJ1-2; D is unresolved. CDR3 length: 15 residues. V lost 2 bases and J lost 4, with 14 bases in between. Germline CDR1 is MDHEN and CDR2 is SYDVKM. DNA for the CDR3: TGTGCCAGCAGTTTACAGGCAAGGTTGGGCTATGGCTACACCTTC. The encoded protein is CASSLQARLGYGYTF.

V gene TRBV20-1 combines with J gene TRBJ1-1, with D perhaps TRBD1 (5 bases). The CDR3 is 14 residues long. V was trimmed by 3 bases and J by 1 base, leaving 12 bases between them. Germline V CDR1 and CDR2: DFQATT, SNEGSKA (reference sequence). This CDR3 is CSASVGTANTEAFF. The CDR3 nucleotides read TGCAGTGCTAGTGTGGGGACGGCGAACACTGAAGCTTTCTTT.

The CDR3 region is CASSPLRGSSTDTQYF. The CDR3 DNA reads as TGCGCCAGCAGCCCCCTCAGGGGATCTAGCACAGATACGCAGTATTTT. The chain employs TRBV5-1 and TRBJ2-3; D possibly corresponds to TRBD1 (6 bases). Trimming shortened V by 4 bases and J by 0 bases, and 15 bases separated the two germline ends. The CDR3 consists of 16 residues. Germline V CDR1 and CDR2: SGHRS, YFSETQ.

This chain joins TRBV7-3 and TRBJ2-3; 10 positions match TRBD1. This CDR3 contains 15 residues. Germline CDR1 and CDR2: SGHTA and FQGTGA. Losses at the gene ends were 3 bases for V and 6 bases for J; bases not matched to a gene: 6. Here the CDR3 reads CASSFGDRGSDTQYF. The CDR3 region has the DNA TGTGCCAGCAGCTTCGGGGACAGGGGATCCGATACGCAGTATTTT.

This sequence joins TRBV5-1 and TRBJ2-3, with 7 bases aligning to TRBD2. The CDR3 extends over 15 amino acids. The germline V gene has CDR1 SGHRS and CDR2 YFSETQ. The junction had 5 bases not matched to a gene; V was cut back by 0 bases and J by 4 bases. In DNA form, the CDR3 reads TGCGCCAGCAGCTTGGATGGGAGGGGATCAGATACGCAGTATTTT. This gives the protein CASSLDGRGSDTQYF.

This chain connects TRBV2 to TRBJ1-6; no definite D call. V was shortened by 7 bases and J by 4 bases, with 11 bases between the two germline ends. The CDR3 runs 14 residues. The germline gives CDR1 SNHLY, CDR2 FYNNEI. CDR3 sequence: CASKNSYYNSPLHF. The CDR3, as DNA: TGTGCCAGCAAAAACAGCTATTATAATTCACCCCTCCACTTT.

This clone was counted a single time. The genes are TRBV4-2 and TRBJ1-2; D may be TRBD1 (5 bases). V was pared by 4 bases and J by 7 bases, with 22 bases between. Looked up from germline, CDR1 is LGHNA and CDR2 is YNFKEQ. The CDR3 consists of 16 residues. CDR3 protein: CASSPPPRVGGGGYTF. CDR3 nucleotides: TGTGCCAGCAGCCCACCTCCCAGGGTGGGCGGAGGTGGCTACACCTTC.

The genes are TRBV18 and TRBJ1-4; possible D gene TRBD1, 5 bases. From germline, CDR1 is KGHSH and CDR2 LQKENI. V was trimmed by 6 bases and J by 0 bases, leaving 11 bases between them. The CDR3 covers 15 residues. The CDR3 protein is CASSRVFATNEKLFF. In nucleotides, the CDR3 is TGTGCCAGCTCCAGGGTTTTTGCAACTAATGAAAAACTGTTTTTT.

The J gene is TRBJ2-4, the V gene TRBV5-1; a possible D gene is TRBD2 (5 bases). V dropped 6 bases and J dropped 1 base, with 14 bases sitting between them. There are 15 residues in the CDR3. The V gene's germline CDR1 is SGHRS and CDR2 YFSETQ. The CDR3 region has the DNA TGCGCCAGCAAATCCGGGGTGTTGGCCAAAAACATTCAGTACTTC. This gives the protein CASKSGVLAKNIQYF.

J is TRBJ2-3 and V is TRBV7-3; D not certain. The V end lost 4 bases, the J end lost 5 bases, and 10 bases lay between the germline ends. Germline V CDR1 and CDR2: SGHTA, FQGTGA. This CDR3 has 13 residues. The CDR3 spells CASSSSIGDTQYF. As DNA, the CDR3 is TGTGCCAGCAGCTCCTCCATCGGAGATACGCAGTATTTT.

The chain links TRBV7-8 to TRBJ2-2, with a weak D call TRBD1 (6 bases). This CDR3 has 17 residues. CDR1 is SGHVS and CDR2 is FQNEAQ in the germline V gene. The V and J ends lost 6 bases and 5 bases respectively, with 22 bases between them. The CDR3, as DNA: TGTGCCAGCAGGAGAAAGAGGGCAGGGGATTTTACCGGGGAGCTGTTTTTT. The encoded protein is CASRRKRAGDFTGELFF.

As DNA, the CDR3 is TGCAGCGCTCGATCACTAGCGGGGGTCCCCGAGCAGTACTTC. This encodes CSARSLAGVPEQYF. This chain links TRBV29-1 with TRBJ2-7; TRBD2 matches 11 bases. The CDR3 consists of 14 residues. Germline-derived CDR1 and CDR2 are SQVTM and ANQGSEA. V gave up 7 bases and J gave up 6 bases; unmatched junction bases: 11.

This chain links TRBV3-1 (or the pseudogene TRBV3-2) with TRBJ2-5; D possibly corresponds to TRBD2 (6 bases). V shed 1 base and J shed 5 bases, with 17 bases lying between them. The CDR3 has 16 residues. Per the germline V gene, CDR1 is LGHDT and CDR2 is YNNKEL (reference sequence). CDR3 DNA sequence: TGTGCCAGCAGCCAAGTTTACGGGAGTCCAGGGGAGACCCAGTACTTC. Translated, it gives CASSQVYGSPGETQYF.

This clone appeared a single time. This chain connects TRBV7-6 to TRBJ2-2; maybe TRBD2 (7 bases). V was shortened by 6 bases and J by 5 bases, with 19 bases between the two germline ends. In germline, CDR1 is SGHVS, CDR2 FNYEAQ. CDR3 length: 16 amino acids. The CDR3 loop reads CASSKSIRGGTGELFF. The CDR3 nucleotides read TGTGCCAGCAGTAAATCAATCAGGGGAGGGACCGGGGAGCTGTTTTTT.

The V call is TRBV28, the J call TRBJ2-3; perhaps TRBD1 as D (6 bases). Trimming pared 11 bases from V and 5 bases from J, leaving 17 bases between. Germline CDR1 reads MDHEN; CDR2 reads SYDVKM. The CDR3 is 13 amino acids. The CDR3, as DNA: TGTGCCCATAACAGGGCGGGCCGAGATACGCAGTATTTT. This sequence encodes CAHNRAGRDTQYF.